A selection of T cell receptor beta chains follows, all from one sample in a study of blood T cell repertoires in COVID-19. Assay: immunoSEQ multiplex PCR; the TCRdb copy retains only in-frame clones and omits some. This table holds hundreds of thousands of clones, around 84% found once. Sequencing used PBMCs or T cells enriched from blood (not recorded which). All receptors come from a woman aged 50 to 60 who had recovered from COVID-19. CDR3s include the opening cysteine and the closing phenylalanine or tryptophan. D genes are given only for firm matches. Expanded clones get a size class; other rows say once, few or many, or leave the size out.

V gene	D gene	J gene	clone size	CDR3 DNA	CDR3 protein
TRBV5-5	TRBD2	TRBJ2-7	.	TGTGCCAGCAGACCCCCGGGACTAGCTGCGGGCGAGCAGTACTTC	CASRPPGLAAGEQYF
TRBV5-4	.	TRBJ2-3	.	TGTGCCAGCAGCTTGGGTTTGCGTTCGGCGGTAAGCACAGATACGCAGTATTTT	CASSLGLRSAVSTDTQYF
TRBV5-6	.	TRBJ1-6	.	TGTGCCAGCAGCTCGCCCCGGTCCGGTGTAGATAATTCACCCCTCCACTTT	CASSSPRSGVDNSPLHF
TRBV5-1	TRBD2	TRBJ2-3	.	TGCGCCAGCAGCTTTAGCGGGATTGGTGCAGATACGCAGTATTTT	CASSFSGIGADTQYF
TRBV7-2	.	TRBJ2-7	.	TGTGCCAGCAGCCCAATGGGCTATAGCTCCTACGAGCAGTACTTC	CASSPMGYSSYEQYF
TRBV6-1	TRBD1	TRBJ2-7	.	TGTGCCAGCAGTGAAATGGGGGCGGGACAGGGGGCCGTATACGAGCAGTACTTC	CASSEMGAGQGAVYEQYF
TRBV7-8	TRBD1	TRBJ1-1	.	TGTGCCAGCAGCTTAATGACAGGGGCCATGAACACTGAAGCTTTCTTT	CASSLMTGAMNTEAFF
TRBV4-1	TRBD1	TRBJ1-1	.	TGCGCCAGCAGCCAAGAGGGACAGGGGAGCACTGAAGCTTTCTTT	CASSQEGQGSTEAFF
TRBV28	TRBD1	TRBJ1-2	few	TGTGCCAGCAGCCTTACAGGGGGCGGTGGCTACACCTTC	CASSLTGGGGYTF
TRBV3-1/TRBV3-2	TRBD1	TRBJ2-1	.	TGTGCCAGCAGCCAAGGGACAGGGTCGTACAATGAGCAGTTCTTC	CASSQGTGSYNEQFF
TRBV18	.	TRBJ2-2	.	TGTGCCAGCCGGACAGACTCGAACACCGGGGAGCTGTTTTTT	CASRTDSNTGELFF
TRBV5-1	TRBD2	TRBJ2-3	.	TGCGCCAGCAGCCCCAGGGGACTAGGGACGCAGTATTTT	CASSPRGLGTQYF
TRBV27	.	TRBJ2-3	.	TGTGCCAGCAGACCCCTCAACCGAGCCGGGAAAGATACGCAGTATTTT	CASRPLNRAGKDTQYF
TRBV11-3	.	TRBJ2-3	.	TGTGCCAGCAGCCCCGGATCTCCAGGGGGGGATACGCAGTATTTT	CASSPGSPGGDTQYF
TRBV6-5	.	TRBJ2-7	.	TGTGCCAGCTCCCGGAGTAGCGGAACCTACGAGCAGTACTTC	CASSRSSGTYEQYF
TRBV9	.	TRBJ1-2	.	TGTGCCAGCAGCGTAGCTCAGCGGAACTATGGCTACACCTTC	CASSVAQRNYGYTF
TRBV19	TRBD1	TRBJ1-2	.	TGTGCCACCTGGGACAGGGGAGCTCTAAACTATGGCTACACCTTC	CATWDRGALNYGYTF
TRBV15	TRBD1	TRBJ2-2	.	TGTGCCACCAGCGGACCAACAGGGGCCACCGGGGAGCTGTTTTTT	CATSGPTGATGELFF
TRBV5-1	.	TRBJ2-2	.	TGCGCCAGCACCCAAACGGGGGTCGGGGAGCTGTTTTTT	CASTQTGVGELFF
TRBV5-1	.	TRBJ1-2	.	TGCGCCAGCAGCGGGAGGATTTATGGCTACACCTTC	CASSGRIYGYTF
TRBV5-4	.	TRBJ1-1	.	TGTGCCAGCAGCTCCGGGACACGGAGCGTTTTAGTCACTGAAGCTTTCTTT	CASSSGTRSVLVTEAFF
TRBV6-5	.	TRBJ2-1	.	TGTGCCAGCAGAACATTTAACAATGAGCAGTTCTTC	CASRTFNNEQFF
TRBV5-4	.	TRBJ2-1	.	TGTGCCAGCAGCACGGACAGTAATAACAATGAGCAGTTCTTC	CASSTDSNNNEQFF
TRBV5-1	TRBD1	TRBJ1-4	few	TGCGCCAGCAGCACGGGACAGCTAGATGAAAAACTGTTTTTT	CASSTGQLDEKLFF
TRBV5-1	.	TRBJ1-1	.	TGCGCCAGCAGCTTACTTAACACTGAAGCTTTCTTT	CASSLLNTEAFF
TRBV6-5	TRBD2	TRBJ2-2	.	TGTGCCAGCAGACTAGCGGGAGAGGAGACCGGGGAGCTGTTTTTT	CASRLAGEETGELFF
TRBV29-1	.	TRBJ2-5	.	TGCAGCGTTGAGGCAGGGCAAGAGACCCAGTACTTC	CSVEAGQETQYF
TRBV5-4	.	TRBJ1-1	once	TGTGCCAGCAGCTTGGCGGGGGGCGGGACTGAAGCTTTCTTT	CASSLAGGGTEAFF
TRBV5-1	TRBD1	TRBJ2-7	few	TGCGCCAGCAAACTCGGGACAGGATTTTACGAGCAGTACTTC	CASKLGTGFYEQYF
TRBV30	.	TRBJ1-4	once	TGTGCCTGGAGTGTGGGGGGGTCTCATGAAAAACTGTTTTTT	CAWSVGGSHEKLFF
TRBV7-6	TRBD2	TRBJ2-3	.	TGTGCCAGCAGCTTAGGCGCTAGCGGGAGTTTAGCCACAGATACGCAGTATTTT	CASSLGASGSLATDTQYF
TRBV21-1	.	TRBJ2-1	.	TGTGCCAGCACCGCCACTAGCGGGAGATTCGATGAGCAGTTCTTC	CASTATSGRFDEQFF
TRBV3-1/TRBV3-2	TRBD2	TRBJ2-3	.	TGTGCCAGCAGCGGACTAGCGGGAGACCACCGCACAGATACGCAGTATTTT	CASSGLAGDHRTDTQYF
TRBV7-3	.	TRBJ2-2	.	TGTGCCAGCAGCTTAATAAGCCCCGGGGAGCTGTTTTTT	CASSLISPGELFF
TRBV5-5	TRBD1	TRBJ1-5	.	TGTGCCAGCAGCTCCCCAGGGGGCGGTCAGCCCCAGCATTTT	CASSSPGGGQPQHF
TRBV10-3	.	TRBJ2-2	.	TGTGCCATCAGGCGGGGAGAAAACACCGGGGAGCTGTTTTTT	CAIRRGENTGELFF
TRBV7-3	.	TRBJ2-3	.	TGTGCCAGCAGCTTAATGGCGGGTCGCACAGATACGCAGTATTTT	CASSLMAGRTDTQYF
TRBV28	.	TRBJ2-2	.	TGTGCCAGCAGAGCGACTATACAGACTCCTTCTACCGGGGAGCTGTTTTTT	CASRATIQTPSTGELFF
TRBV7-9	TRBD1	TRBJ1-5	.	TGTGCCAGCAGTACAGGGGATAGCAATCAGCCCCAGCATTTT	CASSTGDSNQPQHF
TRBV25-1	.	TRBJ2-3	once	TGTGCCAGCAGTGTACTAAAGGAGCCAGATACGCAGTATTTT	CASSVLKEPDTQYF
TRBV5-1	TRBD1	TRBJ2-7	.	TGCGCCAGCAGCTTGGGACCGATACGGGACAGGGTGGACGAGCAGTACTTC	CASSLGPIRDRVDEQYF
TRBV5-1	TRBD1	TRBJ2-3	once	TGCGCCAGCAGCGTGACAGGGGGCCAAGATACGCAGTATTTT	CASSVTGGQDTQYF
TRBV4-3	.	TRBJ2-3	.	TGCGCCAGCAGCCAAGAGTGGGGCAGGTTCACAGATACGCAGTATTTT	CASSQEWGRFTDTQYF
TRBV30	TRBD2	TRBJ2-7	.	TGTGCCTGGAGAGTAGCGGGAGGGCCGGGTGAGCAGTACTTC	CAWRVAGGPGEQYF
TRBV28	TRBD2	TRBJ2-1	.	TGTGCCAGCAGTTCGGACTTAGCGGGAGGGCCTTACAATGAGCAGTTCTTC	CASSSDLAGGPYNEQFF
TRBV28	TRBD1	TRBJ2-7	.	TGTGCCAGCAGCTCCGGGACAGATTACGAGCAGTACTTC	CASSSGTDYEQYF
TRBV28	TRBD1	TRBJ1-1	.	TGTGCCAGCAGTTTTGGGGGACAGCCAGAAGCTTTCTTT	CASSFGGQPEAFF
TRBV3-1/TRBV3-2	TRBD1	TRBJ1-3	.	TGTGCCAGCAGCCATGGACAGGGGCGAAACTCTGGAAACACCATATATTTT	CASSHGQGRNSGNTIYF
TRBV30	.	TRBJ2-3	.	TGTGCCTGGAAGTCAAGGACTACGGGGCGCACAGATACGCAGTATTTT	CAWKSRTTGRTDTQYF
TRBV15	TRBD2	TRBJ2-1	.	TGTGCCACCACCGTAGCGGGAACGGGCAATGAGCAGTTCTTC	CATTVAGTGNEQFF
TRBV28	.	TRBJ1-1	.	TGTGCCAGCAGTTCCCGACAGAAAGTAAATGAAGCTTTCTTT	CASSSRQKVNEAFF
TRBV5-1	.	TRBJ2-7	.	TGCGCCAGCAGTCTCACAATGTCCTACGAGCAGTACTTC	CASSLTMSYEQYF
TRBV19	.	TRBJ1-4	many	TGTGCCAGTAGTATCCCCGCCAGGGGTGGTGAAAAACTGTTTTTT	CASSIPARGGEKLFF
TRBV7-9	.	TRBJ2-1	.	TGTGCCAGCAGCCCTCAGGGAGCGGCACCAAGGGGGAATGAGCAGTTCTTC	CASSPQGAAPRGNEQFF
TRBV5-4	TRBD2	TRBJ2-7	.	TGTGCCAGCAGCTCCTCCACTAGCGGGAGATACGAGCAGTACTTC	CASSSSTSGRYEQYF